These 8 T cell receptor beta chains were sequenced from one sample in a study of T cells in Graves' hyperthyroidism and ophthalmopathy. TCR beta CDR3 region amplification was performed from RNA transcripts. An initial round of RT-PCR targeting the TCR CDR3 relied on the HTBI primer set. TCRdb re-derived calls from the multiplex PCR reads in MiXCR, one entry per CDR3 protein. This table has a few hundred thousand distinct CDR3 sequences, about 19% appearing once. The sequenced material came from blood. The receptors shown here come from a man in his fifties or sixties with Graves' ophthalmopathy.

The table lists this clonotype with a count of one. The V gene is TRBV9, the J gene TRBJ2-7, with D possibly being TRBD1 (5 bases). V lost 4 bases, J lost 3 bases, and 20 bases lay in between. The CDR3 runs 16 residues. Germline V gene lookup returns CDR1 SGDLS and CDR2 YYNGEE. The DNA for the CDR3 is TGTGCCAGCAGCCTTGGGGCTAATCCGTCGAACTACGAGCAGTACTTC. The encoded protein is CASSLGANPSNYEQYF.

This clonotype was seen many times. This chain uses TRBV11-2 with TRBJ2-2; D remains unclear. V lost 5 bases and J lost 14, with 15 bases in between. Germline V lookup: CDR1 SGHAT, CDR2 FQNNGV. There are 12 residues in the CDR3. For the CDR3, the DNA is TGTGCCAGCAGCCCCAGCGTCGTGAGTCTGTTTTTT. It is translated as CASSPSVVSLFF.

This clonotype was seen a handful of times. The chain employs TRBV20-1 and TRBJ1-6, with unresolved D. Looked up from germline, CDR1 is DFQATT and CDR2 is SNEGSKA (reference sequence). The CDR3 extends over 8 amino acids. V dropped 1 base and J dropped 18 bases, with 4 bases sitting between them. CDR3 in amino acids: CSARGDHF. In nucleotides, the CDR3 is TGCAGTGCTAGAGGGGACCACTTT.

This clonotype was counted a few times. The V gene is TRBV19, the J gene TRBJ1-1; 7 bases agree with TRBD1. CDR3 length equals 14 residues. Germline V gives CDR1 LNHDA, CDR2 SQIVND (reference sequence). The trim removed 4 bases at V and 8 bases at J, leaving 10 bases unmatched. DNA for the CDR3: TGTGCCAGTAGTACACAGGGGACTATGAGCGAAGCTTTCTTT. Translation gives CASSTQGTMSEAFF.

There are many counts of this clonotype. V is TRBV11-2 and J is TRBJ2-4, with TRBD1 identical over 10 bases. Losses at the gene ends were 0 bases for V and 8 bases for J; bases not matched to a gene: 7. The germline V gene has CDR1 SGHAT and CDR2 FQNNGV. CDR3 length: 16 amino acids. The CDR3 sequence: CASSLDPDRGIHIQYF. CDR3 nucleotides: TGTGCCAGCAGCTTAGATCCGGACAGGGGGATCCACATTCAGTACTTC.

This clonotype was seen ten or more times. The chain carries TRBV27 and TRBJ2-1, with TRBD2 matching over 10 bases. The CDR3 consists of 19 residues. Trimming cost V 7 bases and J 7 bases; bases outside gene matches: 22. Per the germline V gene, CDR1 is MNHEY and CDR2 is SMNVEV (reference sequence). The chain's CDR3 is CASNPQGRMASGRVNEQFF. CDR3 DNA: TGTGCCAGCAATCCACAGGGAAGAATGGCTAGCGGGAGAGTGAATGAGCAGTTCTTC.

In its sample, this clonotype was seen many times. CDR3 amino acids: CASSLAGIETQYF. The CDR3 coding sequence is TGTGCCAGCAGCTTAGCAGGGATAGAGACCCAGTACTTC. V usage is TRBV7-9 and J usage is TRBJ2-5; D is unresolved. Germline loops: CDR1 SEHNR, CDR2 FQNEAQ (reference sequence). The CDR3 sequence is 13 residues long. The V and J ends lost 0 bases and 4 bases respectively, with 6 bases between them.

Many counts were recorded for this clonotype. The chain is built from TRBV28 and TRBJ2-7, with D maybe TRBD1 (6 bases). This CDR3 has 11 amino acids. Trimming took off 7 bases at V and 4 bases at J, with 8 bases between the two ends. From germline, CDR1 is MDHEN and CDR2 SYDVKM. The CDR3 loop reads CASTRGYEQYF. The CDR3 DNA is TGTGCCAGCACCAGGGGTTACGAGCAGTACTTC. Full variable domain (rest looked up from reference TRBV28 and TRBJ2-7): DVKVTQSSRYLVKRTGEKVFLECVQDMDHENMFWYRQDPGLGLRLIYFSYDVKMKEKGDIPEGYSVSREKKERFSLILESASTNQTSMYLCASTRGYEQYFGPGTRLTVT.